This entry concerns a single TCR beta chain. The antigen this receptor binds is unknown. Base qualities are not recorded, but no much larger clone differs from it by a single base. In light of the paper, this sample's time point label describes: baseline before first vaccination. Samples from vaccinated people were obtained from the UK trials COV001 and COV002, which included a single-blind randomized controlled phase 2/3 trial of AZD1222 (ChAdOx1 nCoV-19) in healthy adults. Trial participant PBMC samples were collected at day 0 and day 28 after the second dose for TCRbeta chain sequencing. Its CDR3 holds 12 amino acids, cysteine through phenylalanine. Only CDR3 DNA remains: 36 bases, in frame from the first base. The germline V gene (reference sequence) gives CDR1 as LNHDA and CDR2 as SQIVND. Between the V and J ends, shortened by 6 bases and 8 bases respectively, the junction contains 13 bases. The record originates from a study of T cell responses to AZD1222 COVID-19 vaccine (dated by TCRdb to about 2021). Context from the whole study: AZD1222 recipients with second doses at about 4 weeks or about 12 weeks were pooled, because spike-specific TCR depth and breadth did not differ between schedules. TCR sequencing covered about 230 trial participants: 200 to 220 given two doses of AZD1222 and 26 given two doses of MenACWY control vaccine. Trial participants were enrolled by age into 18-55, 56-69 and 70-plus year subgroups, with roughly 160, 29 and 62 TCR-sequenced participants respectively.

Results the study describes overall, beyond this receptor: Conclusions about previously exposed vaccinees were limited because only six AZD1222 recipients were SARS-CoV-2 seropositive at baseline. In the small 56-69-year group, the increase in depth fell short of significance, most likely because of low power. Epitopes outside the regions mutated in the B.1.351 and B.1.1.7 variants were reportedly recognized by nearly half of the unique spike-specific TCRs. Most participants were white British and females outnumbered males, and the authors suggested that clonal diversity may have been underestimated. No day 14 peak-response samples were available, so repertoires were characterized only after the peak T cell response. The whole spike protein was spanned by vaccine-associated CD4 TCRs, and dominant responses were seen in regions 160-218 and 743-854. After two AZD1222 doses, both the breadth and the depth of spike-specific TCRs were significantly higher than at day 0 and than in MenACWY recipients.

The CDR3 regions of human TCRbeta chains were analyzed by immunosequencing. For the original study's pipeline: Repertoire TCRs were matched against a reference library of SARS-CoV-2-specific TCRs generated with the MIRA antigen-specificity platform. Breadth was defined as the fraction of unique TCRs that were SARS-CoV-2-associated, and depth was defined as the fraction of total T cells that were SARS-CoV-2-associated. Using the MIRA data, each spike-specific TCR was assigned both to the spike region to which the TCR was reactive and to a CD4 or CD8 class. Log10-transformed breadth and depth values were compared by one-way ANOVA with Sidak's multiple comparisons tests. The source is immuneACCESS, and TCRdb retained only in-frame sequences with V and J called. Part of the clones is not carried over; for the studies checked, unresolved V genes explain less than half of this, and the remainder is unexplained. That table supplies the V and J calls and clone size; D and trimming were determined from the DNA. The sample has tens of thousands of clones on record, about 90% of them singletons. In total, the top ten clones hold about 8.2% of the sample.

The rearrangement combines TRBV19 with TRBJ1-1; 6 matching bases give a weak D call of TRBD1. This sequence was found in an adult in good health. Specimen: peripheral blood, collected on day 0 of AZD1222 vaccination. The DNA sequence reads TGTGCCAGTAGCCTTTCAGGGGACGAAGCTTTCTTT. The encoded protein is CASSLSGDEAFF.